This TCR beta chain was recorded in a study of blood T cell repertoires in COVID-19. The assay was immunoSEQ multiplex PCR, and TCRdb's table has in-frame clones only and misses some. The sample has under 250,000 clones, around 82% seen once. Trimming removed 5 bases from V and 5 bases from J; junction bases left unmatched: 11. Germline lookup yields CDR1 MNHEY and CDR2 SVGEGT. CDR3 length: 15 residues. The TCR was taken from a man in his forties or fifties with active or convalescent COVID-19. The sequenced sample was peripheral blood. The gene calls are TRBV6-2 or TRBV6-3 and TRBJ2-7, with 8 bases lining up with TRBD2. This CDR3 reads CASSTGGGLEDEQYF. The CDR3 bases are TGTGCCAGCAGTACGGGGGGGGGCCTTGAAGACGAGCAGTACTTC.